This T cell receptor beta chain was found in a study of human T cells and chemical hapten exposure. Study as a whole: Mostly female patients had alopecia areata, totalis or universalis. The variation in per-sample TCR yields arose mainly from small differences in pooled library volumes.

The time point was: pre-sensitization, week 0. Documented treatment: therapeutic diphenylcyclopropenone sensitization with weekly scalp DPC. People who gave samples had alopecia, were 18 to 70 years old, and were suitable for DPC. Trimming removed 5 bases from V and 1 base from J, with 23 bases in between. The germline V gene has CDR1 DFQATT and CDR2 SNEGSKA (reference sequence). The CDR3 contains 17 residues. Per the authors' pipeline: From around 20,000 to 690,000 TCRs were found per sample, with a median of roughly 89,000. TCRdb processed the RACE reads anew with MiXCR; each CDR3 protein has one entry. These V and J calls derive from TCRdb rather than the authors' analysis. The sample includes some 400,000 distinct CDR3 sequences, 5% to 6.5% of them seen just once. In this sample, this clonotype turned up a few times.

The gene calls are TRBV20-1 and TRBJ1-1; perhaps TRBD1 as D (5 bases). This sequence was found in a woman aged 50 to 60 with alopecia areata. Some clones in this sample may be carry-over from other donors' samples. The sequencing used whole blood, collected in connection with sensitization to the hapten diphenylcyclopropenone (DPC). The CDR3 loop is CSAPHLGQSPRNTEAFF. The CDR3 DNA follows: TGCAGTGCTCCACATCTGGGGCAGTCCCCGCGGAACACTGAAGCTTTCTTT.